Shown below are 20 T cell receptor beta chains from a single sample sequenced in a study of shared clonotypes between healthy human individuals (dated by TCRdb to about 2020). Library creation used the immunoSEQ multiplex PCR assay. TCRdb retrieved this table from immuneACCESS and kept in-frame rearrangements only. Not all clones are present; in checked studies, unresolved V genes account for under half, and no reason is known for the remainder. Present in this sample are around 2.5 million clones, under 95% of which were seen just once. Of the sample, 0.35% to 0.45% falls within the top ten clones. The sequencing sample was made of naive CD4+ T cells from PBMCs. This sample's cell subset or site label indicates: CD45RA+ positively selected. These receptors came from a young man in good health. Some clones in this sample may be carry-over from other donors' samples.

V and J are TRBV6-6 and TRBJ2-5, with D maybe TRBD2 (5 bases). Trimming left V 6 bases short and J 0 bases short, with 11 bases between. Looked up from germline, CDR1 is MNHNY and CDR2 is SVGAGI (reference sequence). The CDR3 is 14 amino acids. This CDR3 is CASSPSGYQETQYF. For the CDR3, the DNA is TGTGCCAGCAGCCCCTCGGGGTACCAAGAGACCCAGTACTTC.

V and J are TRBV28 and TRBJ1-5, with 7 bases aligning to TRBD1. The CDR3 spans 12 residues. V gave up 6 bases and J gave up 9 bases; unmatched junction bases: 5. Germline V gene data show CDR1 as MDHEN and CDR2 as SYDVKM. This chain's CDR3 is CASRTRTGPQHF. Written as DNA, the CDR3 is TGTGCCAGCAGAACCCGGACAGGGCCCCAGCATTTT.

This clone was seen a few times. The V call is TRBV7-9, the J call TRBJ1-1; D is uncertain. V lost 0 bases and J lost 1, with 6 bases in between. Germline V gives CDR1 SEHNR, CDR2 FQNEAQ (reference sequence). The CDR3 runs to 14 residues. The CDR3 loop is CASSLAPANTEAFF. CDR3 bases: TGTGCCAGCAGCTTAGCGCCAGCGAACACTGAAGCTTTCTTT.

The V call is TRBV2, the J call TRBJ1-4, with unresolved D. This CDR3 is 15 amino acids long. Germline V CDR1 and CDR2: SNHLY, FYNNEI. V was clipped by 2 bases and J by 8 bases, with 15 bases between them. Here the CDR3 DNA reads TGTGCCAGCAGTGAAATTGGGCAGTCGGGAGAAAAACTGTTTTTT. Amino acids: CASSEIGQSGEKLFF. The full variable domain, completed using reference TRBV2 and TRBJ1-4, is EPEVTQTPSHQVTQMGQEVILRCVPISNHLYFYWYRQILGQKVEFLVSFYNNEISEKSEIFDDQFSVERPDGSNFTLKIRSTKLEDSAMYFCASSEIGQSGEKLFFGSGTQLSVL.

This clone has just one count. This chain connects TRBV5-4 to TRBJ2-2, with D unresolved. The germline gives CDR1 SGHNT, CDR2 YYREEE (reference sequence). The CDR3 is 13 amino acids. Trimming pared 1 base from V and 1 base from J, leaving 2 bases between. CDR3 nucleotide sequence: TGTGCCAGCAGCTTGTGGAACACCGGGGAGCTGTTTTTT. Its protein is CASSLWNTGELFF.

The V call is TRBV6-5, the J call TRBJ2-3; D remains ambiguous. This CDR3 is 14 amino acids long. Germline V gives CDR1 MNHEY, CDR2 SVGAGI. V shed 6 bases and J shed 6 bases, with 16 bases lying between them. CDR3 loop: CASRPTSTRDTQYF. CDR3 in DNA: TGTGCCAGCAGACCTACCTCCACTCGGGATACGCAGTATTTT.

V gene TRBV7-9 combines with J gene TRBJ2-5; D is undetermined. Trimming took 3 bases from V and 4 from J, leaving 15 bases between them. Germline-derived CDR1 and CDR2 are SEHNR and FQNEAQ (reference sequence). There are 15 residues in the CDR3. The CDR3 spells CASSLGSQMGETQYF. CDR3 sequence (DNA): TGTGCCAGCAGCTTGGGGTCCCAGATGGGAGAGACCCAGTACTTC. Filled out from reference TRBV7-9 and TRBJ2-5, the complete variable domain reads DTGVSQNPRHKITKRGQNVTFRCDPISEHNRLYWYRQTLGQGPEFLTYFQNEAQLEKSRLLSDRFSAERPKGSFSTLEIQRTEQGDSAMYLCASSLGSQMGETQYFGPGTRLLVL.

CDR3 protein: CASSIRQQGLARNQPQHF. The CDR3 DNA reads as TGTGCCAGTAGTATCCGGCAACAGGGTCTTGCTCGCAATCAGCCCCAGCATTTT. The chain combines TRBV19 with TRBJ1-5; possibly TRBD1 for D (6 bases). This CDR3 is 18 amino acids long. The V gene lost 3 bases and the J gene lost 2 bases, with 20 bases spanning the gap. Per the germline V gene, CDR1 is LNHDA and CDR2 is SQIVND (reference sequence).

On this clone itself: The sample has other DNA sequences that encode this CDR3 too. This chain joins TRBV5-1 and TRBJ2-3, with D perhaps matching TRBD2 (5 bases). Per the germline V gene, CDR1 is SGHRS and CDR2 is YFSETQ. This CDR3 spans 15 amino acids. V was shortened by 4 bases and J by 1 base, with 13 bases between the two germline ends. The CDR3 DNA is TGCGCCAGCAGCCTGAGGGAATCCGGCACAGATACGCAGTATTTT. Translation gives CASSLRESGTDTQYF.

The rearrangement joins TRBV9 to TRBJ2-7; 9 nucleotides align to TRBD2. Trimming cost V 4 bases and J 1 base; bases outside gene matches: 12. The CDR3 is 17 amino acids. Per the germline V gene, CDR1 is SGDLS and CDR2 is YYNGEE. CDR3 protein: CASSLSLAGVFSYEQYF. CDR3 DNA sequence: TGTGCCAGCAGCCTAAGCTTAGCGGGAGTATTTTCCTACGAGCAGTACTTC.

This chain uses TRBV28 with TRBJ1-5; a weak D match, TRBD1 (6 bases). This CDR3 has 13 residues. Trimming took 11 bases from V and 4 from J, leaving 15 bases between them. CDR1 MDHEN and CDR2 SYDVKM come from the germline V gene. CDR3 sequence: CAVAGQLNQPQHF. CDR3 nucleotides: TGTGCCGTAGCCGGACAGTTAAATCAGCCCCAGCATTTT.

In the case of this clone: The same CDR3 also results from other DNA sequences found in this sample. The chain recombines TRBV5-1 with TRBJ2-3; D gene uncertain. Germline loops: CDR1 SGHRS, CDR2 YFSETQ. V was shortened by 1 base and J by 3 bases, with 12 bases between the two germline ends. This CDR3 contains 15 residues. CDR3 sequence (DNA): TGCGCCAGCAGCTTGCCCACGGGCGGAACAGATACGCAGTATTTT. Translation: CASSLPTGGTDTQYF.

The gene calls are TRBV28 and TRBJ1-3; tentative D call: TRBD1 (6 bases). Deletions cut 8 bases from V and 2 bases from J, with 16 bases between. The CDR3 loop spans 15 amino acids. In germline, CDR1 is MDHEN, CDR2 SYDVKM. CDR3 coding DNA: TGTGCCAGCGAATTCACAGGGACGGCTGGAAACACCATATATTTT. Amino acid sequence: CASEFTGTAGNTIYF.

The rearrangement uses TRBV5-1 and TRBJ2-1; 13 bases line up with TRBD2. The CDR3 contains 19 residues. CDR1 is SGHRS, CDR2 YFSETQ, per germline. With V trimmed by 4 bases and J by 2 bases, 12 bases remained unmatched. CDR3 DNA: TGCGCCAGCAGCCGACCATCGCGACTAGCGGGGGGTACCTACAATGAGCAGTTCTTC. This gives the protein CASSRPSRLAGGTYNEQFF.

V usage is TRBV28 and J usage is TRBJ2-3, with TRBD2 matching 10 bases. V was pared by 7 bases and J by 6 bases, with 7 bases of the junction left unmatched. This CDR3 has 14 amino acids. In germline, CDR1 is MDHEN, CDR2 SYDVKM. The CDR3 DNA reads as TGTGCCAGCACCATTAGCGGGAGGACGGATACGCAGTATTTT. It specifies CASTISGRTDTQYF.

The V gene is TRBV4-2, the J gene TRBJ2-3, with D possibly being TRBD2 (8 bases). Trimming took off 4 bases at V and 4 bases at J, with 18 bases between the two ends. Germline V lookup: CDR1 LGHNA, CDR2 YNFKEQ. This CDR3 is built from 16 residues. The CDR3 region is CASSRPTGRGADTQYF. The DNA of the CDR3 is TGTGCCAGCAGCCGCCCGACAGGGCGGGGGGCAGATACGCAGTATTTT.

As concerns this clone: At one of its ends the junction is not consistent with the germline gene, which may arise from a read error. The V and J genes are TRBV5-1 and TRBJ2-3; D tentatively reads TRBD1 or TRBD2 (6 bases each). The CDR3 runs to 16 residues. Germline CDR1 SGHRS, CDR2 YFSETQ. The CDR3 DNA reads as TGCGCCAGCAGCTTGGGAGGGTACGGGGGCACAGATACGCGGTATTTT. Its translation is CASSLGGYGGTDTRYF.

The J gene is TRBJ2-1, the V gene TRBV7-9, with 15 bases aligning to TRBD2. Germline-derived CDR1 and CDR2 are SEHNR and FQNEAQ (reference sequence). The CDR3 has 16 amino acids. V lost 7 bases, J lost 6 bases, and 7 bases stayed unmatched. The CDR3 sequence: CASTKTGLAGGNEQFF. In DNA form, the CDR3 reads TGTGCCAGCACCAAAACGGGACTAGCGGGGGGCAATGAGCAGTTCTTC.

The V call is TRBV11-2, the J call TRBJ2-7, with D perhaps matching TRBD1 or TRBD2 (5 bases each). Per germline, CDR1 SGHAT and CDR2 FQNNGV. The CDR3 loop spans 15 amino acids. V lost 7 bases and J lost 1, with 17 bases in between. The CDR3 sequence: CASIAERGRSYEQYF. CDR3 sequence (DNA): TGTGCCAGCATAGCCGAGAGGGGTCGATCCTACGAGCAGTACTTC.

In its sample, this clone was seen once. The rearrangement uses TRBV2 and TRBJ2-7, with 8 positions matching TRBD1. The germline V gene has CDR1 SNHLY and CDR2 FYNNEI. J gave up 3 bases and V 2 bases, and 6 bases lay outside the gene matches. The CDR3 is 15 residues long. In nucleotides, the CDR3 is TGTGCCAGCAGTGAAAACCTTGGACAGGGCTACGAGCAGTACTTC. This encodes CASSENLGQGYEQYF.